This TCR beta chain comes out of a study of OX40 agonist ivuxolimab in advanced cancers. About the full investigation: The costimulatory receptor OX40 (CD134) was targeted by ivuxolimab, a fully human IgG2 agonistic monoclonal antibody. Intravenous ivuxolimab was administered to patients every 2 weeks at six dose levels: 0.01, 0.1, 0.3, 1.5, 3 and 10 mg/kg. Among the roughly 52 dose-escalation patients, about 20 had hepatocellular carcinoma, approximately 15 melanoma, 9 renal cell carcinoma and 9 head and neck cancer. In the dose-escalation cohort, more than 80% of patients were male, and the mean age was roughly 60 years with a range of roughly 20 to 85. Patients were allowed to have had prior anti-PD-1, anti-PD-L1 or anti-CTLA-4 therapy, and around two fifths of the dose-escalation patients had been treated with checkpoint inhibitors. Partial responses occurred in three dose-escalation patients, of whom one had hepatocellular carcinoma and two had cutaneous melanoma. The purpose of peripheral TCRbeta sequencing was to test whether ivuxolimab changed TCR sequence diversity and led to clonal T-cell expansion. The paper reports the monotherapy dose-escalation portion (N ≈ 52 patients) of the phase I ivuxolimab trial. Overall results and qualifications from the work: Low levels of normalized T-cell clonal expansion were also shown by some nonresponding patients. Partial responders in the 0.1-3.0 mg/kg groups had among the lowest normalized peripheral clonal expansion, especially among CD8+ T cells. At doses from 0.1 to 3.0 mg/kg, clonal expansion was seen in both CD4+ and CD8+ blood T cells between baseline and week 6. After ivuxolimab, more expanded clones were found on average in CD8+ T cells than in CD4+ T cells. Which antigens the clonally expanded peripheral T cells were specific for was not determined.

Patients with a history of autoimmune disease or receiving systemic immunosuppression were excluded from the trial. In every dose cohort, peripheral blood was drawn for TCR sequencing at baseline, cycle 4 day 1, and cycle 7 day 1. The samples were taken from a phase I, first-in-human, multicenter, open-label dose-escalation trial of ivuxolimab. Adults with locally advanced or metastatic melanoma, renal cell, hepatocellular, or head and neck squamous cell carcinoma were enrolled in the trial. Before TCR sequencing, CD4+ T cells and CD8+ T cells from peripheral blood were sorted into separate populations. Including cysteine and phenylalanine, the CDR3 has 13 amino acids. Only the CDR3 part of the read is kept: 39 bases, read in frame from the first base. The germline V gene encodes CDR1 SQVTM and CDR2 ANQGSEA. Relative to germline, V is 7 bases shorter and J is 5 bases shorter, with 17 bases between their ends.

Remarks on this clone: Its target antigen remains unknown. Base qualities were left out, and no much larger clone turns up one base away.

To sequence the TCRbeta CDR3 region, genomic DNA was isolated from the sorted cells. The immunoSEQ Assay was used for sequencing of TCRbeta CDR3 regions. TCRdb mirrors the immuneACCESS table, restricted to in-frame sequences. Some clones are absent from its copies; in checked studies, under half trace to an unresolved V gene, and the reason for the others is unknown. In this sample the table shows 30,000 to 45,000 clones, 85% to 90% of which occur a single time. The top ten constitute roughly 2.4% of the sample. The sequence was collected from an adult with an advanced solid tumor such as melanoma, head and neck, liver or kidney cancer. Here the chain combines TRBV29-1 and TRBJ1-1; the D segment cannot be called with confidence. The starting material was CD4+ or CD8+ T cells sorted from blood, obtained in a trial of the OX40 agonist ivuxolimab. DNA sequence: TGCAGCGCTTGGACGCCGGGAGGGACTGAAGCTTTCTTT. Translated, it reads CSAWTPGGTEAFF.